This TCR beta chain derives from a study of blood T cell repertoires in COVID-19. Study-wide background: Acute-phase and convalescent COVID-19 samples originated in the United States, Italy and Spain. In each case, the material was cDNA or gDNA derived from T cells, B-cell-depleted T cells, or PBMCs.

The CDR3 extends over 15 amino acids. Germline loops: CDR1 SNHLY, CDR2 FYNNEI. V dropped 6 bases and J dropped 4; count of bases not matched to a gene: 3. Some clones are missing from TCRdb's copy, which holds only in-frame ones; the method was immunoSEQ multiplex PCR. The profile shows fewer than 150,000 clones, around three quarters of them singletons. The sample taken for sequencing was peripheral blood. The receptor was isolated from a human donor in a cohort sampled during active COVID-19. The gene calls are TRBV2 and TRBJ2-7; TRBD2 matches at 16 bases. The CDR3 here is CASRGLAGGRYEQYF. The CDR3 nucleotides are TGTGCCAGCAGGGGACTAGCGGGGGGGCGATACGAGCAGTACTTC.